A single sample gave rise to the 9 T cell receptor beta chains below, sequenced in a study of T cells in Graves' hyperthyroidism and ophthalmopathy. RNA transcripts provided the source from which TCR beta CDR3 regions were amplified. A set of HTBI primers served as the primers for a first-round RT-PCR of the TCR CDR3. TCRdb re-called the multiplex PCR reads through MiXCR, storing one row per CDR3 protein. The sample shows 450,000 to 650,000 distinct CDR3 sequences, about a sixth of them seen only once. The material sequenced was blood. These receptors were collected from a woman in her late teens or twenties with Graves' ophthalmopathy.

The chain is built from TRBV19 and TRBJ1-1; no definite D call. This CDR3 is 14 amino acids long. Germline V gives CDR1 LNHDA, CDR2 SQIVND (reference sequence). Between the trimmed V and J ends, which lost 7 bases and 4 bases, there was a span of 16 bases. The CDR3 loop is CASILTWQSTEAFF. The DNA for the CDR3 is TGTGCCAGTATCCTAACATGGCAGAGCACTGAAGCTTTCTTT.

The gene calls are TRBV3-1 and TRBJ1-6, with 9 bases identical to TRBD1. Germline V gives CDR1 LGHDT, CDR2 YNNKEL (reference sequence). V lost 2 bases, J lost 6 bases, and 5 bases stayed unmatched. The length of the CDR3 is 16 residues. The chain's CDR3 is CASSQMGTGSNSPLHF. CDR3 nucleotide sequence: TGTGCCAGCAGCCAAATGGGGACAGGGAGTAATTCACCCCTCCACTTT.

This clonotype was counted ten times or more. The V gene is TRBV6-1, the J gene TRBJ2-5; 9 nucleotides line up with TRBD1. V lost 8 bases, J lost 7 bases, and 5 bases stayed unmatched. The CDR3 is 12 amino acids. Germline V gene data show CDR1 as MNHNS and CDR2 as SASEGT. CDR3 in DNA: TGTGCCAGCGGGCCGGGACAGGGGACCCAGTACTTC. Amino acid sequence: CASGPGQGTQYF.

This clonotype appeared many times. V usage is TRBV20-1 and J usage is TRBJ2-3; D unresolved. This CDR3 has 10 amino acids. Germline V gene lookup returns CDR1 DFQATT and CDR2 SNEGSKA (reference sequence). V lost 6 bases, J lost 7 bases, and 8 bases lay in between. CDR3 region: CSADRNTQYF. In nucleotides, the CDR3 is TGCAGTGCCGACCGAAATACGCAGTATTTT.

This chain joins TRBV4-1 and TRBJ2-5; D is unresolved. Germline lookup yields CDR1 MGHRA and CDR2 YSYEKL. Between the trimmed V and J ends, which lost 1 base and 4 bases, there was a span of 10 bases. The CDR3 sequence is 14 residues long. This CDR3 is CASSQGYSPETQYF. CDR3 nucleotide sequence: TGCGCCAGCAGCCAAGGATACTCCCCAGAGACCCAGTACTTC.

This clonotype has ten or more counts. The rearrangement joins TRBV5-1 to TRBJ1-1, with TRBD1 identical over 7 bases. Looked up from germline, CDR1 is SGHRS and CDR2 is YFSETQ. V shed 4 bases and J 4 bases; nucleotides not matched to a gene: 10. CDR3 length: 15 residues. CDR3 sequence: CASSPDRVKGTEAFF. The CDR3 region has the DNA TGCGCCAGCAGCCCTGACAGGGTCAAGGGCACTGAAGCTTTCTTT.

The chain links TRBV25-1 to TRBJ2-7; D gene uncertain. Per germline, CDR1 MGHDK and CDR2 SYGVNS. The ends were cut back, 7 bases at V and 1 base at J, with 14 bases in the middle. This CDR3 contains 14 residues. CDR3 amino acids: CASTATRVSYEQYF. CDR3 nucleotides: TGTGCCAGCACAGCTACTCGTGTTTCCTACGAGCAGTACTTC.

As to this clonotype: A much larger clone lies a single base off, so this may be a read error. The gene calls are TRBV7-3 and TRBJ2-2; D is unresolved. In germline, CDR1 is SGHTA, CDR2 FQGTGA. This CDR3 has 17 amino acids. CDR3 region: CAGSSPYVGRNTGELFF. The CDR3 coding sequence is TGTGCCGGCAGCTCTCCTTATGTGGGTCGGAACACCGGGGAGCTGTTTTTT. The whole variable domain, remainder taken from reference TRBV7-3 and TRBJ2-2, is GAGVSQTPSNKVTEKGKYVELRCDPISGHTALYWYRQSLGQGPEFLIYFQGTGAADDSGLPNDRFFAVRPEGSVSTLKIQRTERGDSAVYLCAGSSPYVGRNTGELFFGEGSRLTVL.

The genes are TRBV19 and TRBJ2-5; D uncertain. Germline V gene data show CDR1 as LNHDA and CDR2 as SQIVND (reference sequence). Trimming removed 1 base at V and 3 bases at J, with 6 bases between. The CDR3 is 13 residues long. Here the CDR3 DNA reads TGTGCCAGTAGTATAGTGAACGAAGAGACCCAGTACTTC. Protein: CASSIVNEETQYF.